The 11 T cell receptor beta chains reported below all come from one sample, sequenced in a study of vaccination and CD4 T cells after COVID-19 (dated by TCRdb to the early 2020s). These TCRs are of unknown antigen specificity. The library was generated by PCR. Sequencing used an Illumina iSeq 100. TCR sequencing of DNA from cultured CD4+ T cells used the Oncomine TCR Beta short-read assay at the Johns Hopkins FTIC core. In-frame beta chains were kept once TCRdb had trimmed the public reads at Q25 with fastp and called clones with MiXCR. Each CDR3 protein appears once, grouped with its most common genes and DNA. The sample yields 6,500 to 9,000 distinct CDR3 sequences; around 65% were counted once. The ten largest make up 25% to 30% of the sample. The sample's treatment or condition label, in plain terms: approximately 9-day PBMC culture with coronavirus spike peptide pools or control peptides (ViraFEST assay).

Sequenced material: CD4+ T cells from blood, cultured in vitro. The receptors come from a human donor who had recovered from COVID-19.

The CDR3 nucleotides read TGTGCCAGCAGCTTCCGGGAGAACACTGAAGCTTTCTTT. Translated, it gives CASSFRENTEAFF. This chain joins TRBV7-3 and TRBJ1-1, with D hard to call. Germline CDR1 SGHTA, CDR2 FQGTGA. The germline V and J ends were trimmed by 3 bases and 1 base, with 6 bases remaining between them. CDR3 length: 13 residues.

The table lists this clonotype with a count of one. This chain links TRBV7-2 with TRBJ2-4, with D perhaps assigned TRBD1 or TRBD2 (6 bases each). The CDR3 sequence is 16 residues long. From germline, CDR1 is SGHTA and CDR2 FQGNSA. Trimming left V 3 bases short and J 3 bases short, with 15 bases between. The CDR3 region has the DNA TGTGCCAGCAGCTTTCGGGGGCGTGACGTCAAAAACATTCAGTACTTC. Translation gives CASSFRGRDVKNIQYF.

This CDR3 is CASSLRLSGITGELFF. Written as DNA, the CDR3 is TGTGCCAGCAGCTTACGGCTCTCAGGAATTACCGGGGAGCTGTTTTTT. The chain recombines TRBV11-3 with TRBJ2-2, with unresolved D. Looked up from germline, CDR1 is SGHNT and CDR2 is YENEEA. This CDR3 comprises 16 residues. Between the trimmed V and J ends, which lost 2 bases and 5 bases, there was a span of 15 bases.

The genes are TRBV20-1 and TRBJ2-5; unclear D gene. CDR1 and CDR2 from the germline V gene are DFQATT and SNEGSKA (reference sequence). Trimming took 6 bases from V and 2 from J, leaving 13 bases between them. There are 13 residues in the CDR3. The CDR3 sequence: CSAPSYDQETQYF. CDR3 DNA sequence: TGCAGTGCACCAAGCTACGATCAAGAGACCCAGTACTTC.

This clonotype was counted a few times. The V gene is TRBV20-1, the J gene TRBJ1-4; D unresolved. CDR1 DFQATT and CDR2 SNEGSKA come from the germline V gene (reference sequence). CDR3 length equals 15 residues. Trimming took off 3 bases at V and 7 bases at J, with 18 bases between the two ends. The CDR3 DNA is TGCAGTGCTAGGGTTGTGGTGGGAGGTGGTGAAAAACTGTTTTTT. Its translation: CSARVVVGGGEKLFF.

The chain has TRBV7-9 and TRBJ2-2; D is ambiguous. The V end lost 3 bases, the J end lost 0 bases, and 11 bases lay between the germline ends. The CDR3 has 16 amino acids. Germline loops: CDR1 SEHNR, CDR2 FQNEAQ (reference sequence). The CDR3 DNA sequence: TGTGCCAGCAGCTTTGCCGCAGGAGCGAACACCGGGGAGCTGTTTTTT. Its protein is CASSFAAGANTGELFF.

Judged by abundance, this clonotype is medium-sized. This chain uses TRBV6-5 with TRBJ2-1, with TRBD2 matching 12 bases. This CDR3 spans 17 amino acids. V was clipped by 3 bases and J by 2 bases; unmatched bases: 5. Germline V CDR1 and CDR2: MNHEY, SVGAGI. The CDR3 DNA sequence: TGTGCCAGCAGTTATTCTAGCGGGAGGGTTACCTACAATGAGCAGTTCTTC. Protein: CASSYSSGRVTYNEQFF.

This chain links TRBV2 with TRBJ1-2, with D uncertain. The CDR3 sequence is 10 residues long. Germline V gene sequence: CDR1 SNHLY, CDR2 FYNNEI. Trimming removed 6 bases at V and 3 bases at J, with 2 bases between. The CDR3 loop reads CASSDYGYTF. The CDR3 bases are TGTGCCAGCAGCGACTATGGCTACACCTTC.

V and J are TRBV6-1 and TRBJ2-6; TRBD2 matches at 7 bases. Losses at the gene ends were 4 bases for V and 3 bases for J; bases not matched to a gene: 9. Looked up from germline, CDR1 is MNHNS and CDR2 is SASEGT. This CDR3 region has 17 residues. Written as DNA, the CDR3 is TGTGCCAGCAGTGCGCGGACACAGCGGGGTGGGGCCAACGTCCTGACTTTC. It yields the protein CASSARTQRGGANVLTF.

This sequence joins TRBV2 and TRBJ2-3, with D perhaps matching TRBD2 (6 bases). Germline values: CDR1 SNHLY, CDR2 FYNNEI. Trimming left V 4 bases short and J 2 bases short, with 16 bases between. There are 16 residues in the CDR3. Here the CDR3 reads CASSAEGRIHTDTQYF. CDR3 DNA: TGTGCCAGCAGTGCGGAGGGTCGTATTCACACAGATACGCAGTATTTT.

The chain carries TRBV20-1 and TRBJ2-3; tentatively, D is TRBD2 (6 bases). The CDR3 totals 14 residues. The V and J ends lost 0 bases and 2 bases respectively, with 9 bases between them. Germline V gives CDR1 DFQATT, CDR2 SNEGSKA (reference sequence). The CDR3 protein is CSARDAGFTDTQYF. In nucleotides, the CDR3 is TGCAGTGCTAGAGATGCGGGGTTCACAGATACGCAGTATTTT.